The 10 T cell receptor beta chains presented below share a single source sample, sequenced in a study of blood T cell repertoires in COVID-19. Repertoires were generated with immunoSEQ multiplex PCR, while TCRdb's copy carries only in-frame clones and drops some. The table records approximately 250,000 clones, roughly four fifths of them present only once. Sequenced: peripheral blood. The receptor source for this set is a man aged 45-65 years with acute or convalescent COVID-19.

This chain links TRBV10-2 with TRBJ1-1; 7 bases fit TRBD1. The CDR3 is 12 residues long. Germline CDR1 reads WSHSY; CDR2 reads SAAADI. V lost 6 bases to trimming and J lost 6 bases; unmatched junction nucleotides: 4. The CDR3 loop is CASSGQGAEAFF. CDR3 nucleotides: TGCGCCAGCAGCGGTCAGGGGGCTGAAGCTTTCTTT.

The chain recombines TRBV10-3 with TRBJ2-2; 9 bases align to TRBD1. The CDR3 is made up of 15 amino acids. CDR1 and CDR2 from the germline V gene are ENHRY and SYGVKD. V trimming: 5 bases; J trimming: 3 bases; junction bases outside the gene matches: 4. The CDR3 DNA sequence: TGTGCCATCAGTTTTGGGACAGGGCACACCGGGGAGCTGTTTTTT. Translating gives CAISFGTGHTGELFF.

The chain links TRBV27 to TRBJ2-7, with D tentatively TRBD1 (5 bases). The germline V and J ends were trimmed by 6 bases and 4 bases, with 22 bases remaining between them. Germline-derived CDR1 and CDR2 are MNHEY and SMNVEV (reference sequence). This CDR3 region has 16 residues. CDR3 residues: CASRSAPGKGQYEQYF. In DNA form, the CDR3 reads TGTGCCAGCAGATCTGCCCCAGGGAAGGGCCAATACGAGCAGTACTTC.

The chain couples TRBV11-2 to TRBJ2-1; a weak D match, TRBD2 (6 bases). The germline V and J ends were trimmed by 5 bases and 7 bases, with 15 bases remaining between them. The CDR3 totals 14 residues. CDR1 is SGHAT and CDR2 is FQNNGV in the germline V gene. CDR3 amino acids: CASSLWRAGNEQFF. CDR3 DNA sequence: TGTGCCAGCAGCCTTTGGAGGGCGGGGAATGAGCAGTTCTTC.

The chain joins TRBV5-5 to TRBJ1-1; tentative D call: TRBD1 (5 bases). Per germline, CDR1 SGHKS and CDR2 YYEKEE (reference sequence). CDR3 length: 18 amino acids. V shed 0 bases and J shed 1 base, with 19 bases lying between them. Here the CDR3 reads CASSLGLIGATGNTEAFF. CDR3 coding DNA: TGTGCCAGCAGCTTGGGACTGATAGGGGCTACAGGGAACACTGAAGCTTTCTTT.

This chain joins TRBV19 and TRBJ2-1; 7 bases line up with TRBD2. V was pared by 3 bases and J by 1 base, with 3 bases of the junction left unmatched. Germline CDR1 is LNHDA and CDR2 is SQIVND (reference sequence). The CDR3 spans 15 residues. In DNA, the CDR3 is TGTGCCAGTAGTATGGGCGGGGGATCCTACAATGAGCAGTTCTTC. This translates into CASSMGGGSYNEQFF. The full variable domain, in which reference TRBV19 and TRBJ2-1 provide the parts outside the CDR3, is DGGITQSPKYLFRKEGQNVTLSCEQNLNHDAMYWYRQDPGQGLRLIYYSQIVNDFQKGDIAEGYSVSREKKESFPLTVTSAQKNPTAFYLCASSMGGGSYNEQFFGPGTRLTVL.

The V call is TRBV4-1, the J call TRBJ2-7; TRBD1 might be the D (6 bases). Germline CDR1 and CDR2: MGHRA and YSYEKL. The CDR3 is 13 amino acids. The ends were cut back, 1 base at V and 9 bases at J, with 13 bases in the middle. This CDR3 reads CASSQVGAEGQYF. The CDR3 DNA reads TGCGCCAGCAGCCAAGTGGGGGCAGAAGGGCAGTACTTC.

The chain carries TRBV18 and TRBJ2-2, with a tentative D call TRBD2 (6 bases). Trimming took off 5 bases at V and 5 bases at J, with 12 bases between the two ends. Germline loops: CDR1 KGHSH, CDR2 LQKENI. The CDR3 is made up of 14 amino acids. The CDR3 spells CASSTRDLTGELFF. DNA of the CDR3: TGTGCCAGCTCAACCAGGGACTTGACCGGGGAGCTGTTTTTT.

The chain carries TRBV30 and TRBJ1-5; D is undetermined. V was shortened by 0 bases and J by 0 bases, with 6 bases between the two germline ends. Looked up from germline, CDR1 is GTSNPN and CDR2 is SVGIG (reference sequence). The CDR3 extends over 14 amino acids. The CDR3 DNA reads as TGTGCCTGGAGTGTAACCTATAGCAATCAGCCCCAGCATTTT. Translated, it gives CAWSVTYSNQPQHF.

The J gene is TRBJ1-1, the V gene TRBV6-5, with 8 bases lining up with TRBD1. The CDR3 length is 14 residues. CDR1 and CDR2 (germline): MNHEY, SVGAGI. Germline trimming cut 7 bases from V and 6 bases from J; bases unmatched to any gene: 10. For the CDR3, the DNA is TGTGCCAGCATTCAGGGGGCCCAGGACTCTGAAGCTTTCTTT. Its protein is CASIQGAQDSEAFF.